This T cell receptor (beta chain) is from a study of blood T cell repertoires in COVID-19. Study overall: Sites in the United States, Italy and Spain provided acute and convalescent COVID-19 samples. PBMCs, B-cell-depleted T cells, or T cells provided the cDNA or gDNA that made up the material.

In the original workflow: Nucleated cell counts were estimated from reference gene primer amplification. The repertoire was sequenced with immunoSEQ multiplex PCR; TCRdb's copy has only in-frame clones and lacks some. That table supplies the V and J calls and clone size; D and trimming were determined from the DNA. The data show around 130,000 clones, around 89% seen once. Germline V gene data show CDR1 as KGHSH and CDR2 as LQKENI. Unmatched junction bases numbered 6, after V lost 3 bases and J lost 0 bases. The CDR3 length is 16 residues. The chain recombines TRBV18 with TRBJ1-2; 8 bases fit TRBD1. The specimen was peripheral blood. The receptor was isolated from an older man with active COVID-19. This CDR3 is CASSPDRDLTNYGYTF. The CDR3 region has the DNA TGTGCCAGCTCACCGGACAGGGATTTAACTAACTATGGCTACACCTTC.